The clone carrying this T cell receptor beta chain was observed many times. CDR3 size: 11 residues. Trimming took 1 base from V and 7 from J, leaving 3 bases between them. Germline V gives CDR1 KGHDR, CDR2 SFDVKD. Library construction for TCR beta used iRepertoire HTBI primers and Arm-PCR of CDR3 regions. MiXCR, run by TCRdb on the multiplex PCR reads, gives a single entry per CDR3 protein. This table holds about 350,000 distinct CDR3 sequences, around 17% found once. This record comes from a study of regulatory T cells in long-lasting Graves disease. The time point is: newly diagnosed GD, antithyroid drugs for less than 3 months. Extracted RNA from PBMCs served as the source of the TCR library. The sample was also linked to a second study, of T cells in Graves' hyperthyroidism and ophthalmopathy.

This clonotype originated in a man between 40 and 49 years old with Graves disease. V gene TRBV24-1 combines with J gene TRBJ2-5, with D hard to call. The starting material was peripheral blood mononuclear cells (PBMCs), obtained at new diagnosis, from a patient treated with antithyroid drugs. The CDR3 loop is CATSDFGTQYF. CDR3 coding DNA: TGTGCCACCAGTGATTTCGGGACCCAGTACTTC.